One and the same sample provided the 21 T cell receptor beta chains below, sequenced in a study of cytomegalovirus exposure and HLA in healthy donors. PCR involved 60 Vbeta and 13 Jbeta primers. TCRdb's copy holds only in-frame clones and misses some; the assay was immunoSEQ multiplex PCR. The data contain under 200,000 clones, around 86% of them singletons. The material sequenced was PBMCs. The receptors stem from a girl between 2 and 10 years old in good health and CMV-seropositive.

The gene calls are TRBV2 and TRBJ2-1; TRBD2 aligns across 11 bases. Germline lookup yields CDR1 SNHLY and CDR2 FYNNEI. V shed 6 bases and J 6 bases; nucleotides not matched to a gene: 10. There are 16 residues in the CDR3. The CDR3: CASRRTSGSSLNEQFF. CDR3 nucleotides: TGTGCCAGCAGGAGGACTAGCGGGTCTAGTCTCAATGAGCAGTTCTTC.

CDR3 nucleotide sequence: TGTGCCAGCAGTTTACCCTACTACGAGCAGTACTTC. Its protein is CASSLPYYEQYF. The rearrangement uses TRBV28 and TRBJ2-7; D is unresolved. The germline gives CDR1 MDHEN, CDR2 SYDVKM. The CDR3 runs 12 residues. The V end was cut by 2 bases, the J end by 3 bases, with 5 bases between.

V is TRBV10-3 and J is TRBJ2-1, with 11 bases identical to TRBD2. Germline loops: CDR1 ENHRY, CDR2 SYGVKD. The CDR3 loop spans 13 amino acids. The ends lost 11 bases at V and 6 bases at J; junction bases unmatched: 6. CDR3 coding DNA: TGTGCCTCCTCCGGGACTAGCGGCAATGAGCAGTTCTTC. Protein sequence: CASSGTSGNEQFF.

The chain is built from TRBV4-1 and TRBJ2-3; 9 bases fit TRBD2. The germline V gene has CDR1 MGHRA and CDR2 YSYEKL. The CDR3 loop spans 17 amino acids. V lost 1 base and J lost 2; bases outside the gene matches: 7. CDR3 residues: CASSQGIRLAATDTQYF. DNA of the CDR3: TGCGCCAGCAGCCAAGGGATTAGACTAGCGGCCACAGATACGCAGTATTTT.

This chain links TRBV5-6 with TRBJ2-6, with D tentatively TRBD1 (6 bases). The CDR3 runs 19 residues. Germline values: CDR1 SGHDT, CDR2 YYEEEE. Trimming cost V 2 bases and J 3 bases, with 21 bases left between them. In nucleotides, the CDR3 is TGTGCCAGCAGCTTCGACCGGGACATATGGAAGTTTGGGGCCAACGTCCTGACTTTC. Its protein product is CASSFDRDIWKFGANVLTF. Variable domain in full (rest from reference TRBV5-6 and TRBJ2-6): DAGVTQSPTHLIKTRGQQVTLRCSPKSGHDTVSWYQQALGQGPQFIFQYYEEEERQRGNFPDRFSGHQFPNYSSELNVNALLLGDSALYLCASSFDRDIWKFGANVLTFGAGSRLTVL.

The CDR3 DNA sequence: TGCGCCAGCAGCCGCAAAATACAGGGGGGAACAGATACGCAGTATTTT. Translated: CASSRKIQGGTDTQYF. The chain links TRBV4-1 to TRBJ2-3; 8 nucleotides line up with TRBD1. Germline CDR1 reads MGHRA; CDR2 reads YSYEKL. The trim removed 4 bases at V and 3 bases at J, leaving 9 bases unmatched. There are 16 residues in the CDR3.

The CDR3 nucleotides are TGTGCCAGCAGCTTGGAGGGACAGGGGGAGACCCAGTACTTC. Translation: CASSLEGQGETQYF. The chain combines TRBV5-4 with TRBJ2-5; 10 bases are shared with TRBD1. Germline V gives CDR1 SGHNT, CDR2 YYREEE (reference sequence). The CDR3 totals 14 residues. V shed 0 bases, J shed 5 bases, and the junction held 1 base outside the gene matches.

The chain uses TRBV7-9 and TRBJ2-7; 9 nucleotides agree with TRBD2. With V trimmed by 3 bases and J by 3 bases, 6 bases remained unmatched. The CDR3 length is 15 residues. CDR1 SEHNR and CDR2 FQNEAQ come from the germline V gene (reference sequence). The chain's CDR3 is CASSFSASGDYEQYF. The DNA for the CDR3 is TGTGCCAGCAGCTTTTCCGCTAGCGGGGACTACGAGCAGTACTTC.

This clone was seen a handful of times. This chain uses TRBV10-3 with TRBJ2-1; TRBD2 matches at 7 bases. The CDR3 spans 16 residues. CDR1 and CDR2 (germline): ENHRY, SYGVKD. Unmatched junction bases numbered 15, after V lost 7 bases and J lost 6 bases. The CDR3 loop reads CAINRAPSGVLNEQFF. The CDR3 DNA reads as TGTGCCATCAACCGGGCCCCAAGCGGGGTCCTCAATGAGCAGTTCTTC.

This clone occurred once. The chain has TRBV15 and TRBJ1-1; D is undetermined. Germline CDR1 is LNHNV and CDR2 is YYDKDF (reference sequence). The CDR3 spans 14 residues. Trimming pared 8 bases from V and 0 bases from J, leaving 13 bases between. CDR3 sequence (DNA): TGTGCCACCGGGGAGATGGGAATGAACACTGAAGCTTTCTTT. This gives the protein CATGEMGMNTEAFF. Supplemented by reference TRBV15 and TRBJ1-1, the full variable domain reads DAMVIQNPRYQVTQFGKPVTLSCSQTLNHNVMYWYQQKSSQAPKLLFHYYDKDFNNEADTPDNFQSRRPNTSFCFLDIRSPGLGDTAMYLCATGEMGMNTEAFFGQGTRLTVV.

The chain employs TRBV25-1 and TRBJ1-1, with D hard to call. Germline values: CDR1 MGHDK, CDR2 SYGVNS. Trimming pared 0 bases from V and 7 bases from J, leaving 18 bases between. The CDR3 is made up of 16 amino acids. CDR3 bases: TGTGCCAGCAGTGAATATCCGCCTGAAAAACACTATGAAGCTTTCTTT. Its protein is CASSEYPPEKHYEAFF.

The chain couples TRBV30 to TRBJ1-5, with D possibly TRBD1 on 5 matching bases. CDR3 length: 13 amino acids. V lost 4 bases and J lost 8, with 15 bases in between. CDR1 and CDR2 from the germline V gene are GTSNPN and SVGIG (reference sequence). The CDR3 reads CAWKGSTGEPQHF. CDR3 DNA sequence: TGTGCCTGGAAGGGCTCTACGGGGGAGCCCCAGCATTTT.

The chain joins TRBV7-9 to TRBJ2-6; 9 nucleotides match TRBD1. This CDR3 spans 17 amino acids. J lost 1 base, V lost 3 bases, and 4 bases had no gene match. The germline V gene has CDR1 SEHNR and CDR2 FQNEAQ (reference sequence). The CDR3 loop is CASSLGTGMSGANVLTF. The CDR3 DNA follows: TGTGCCAGCAGCTTGGGGACAGGGATGTCTGGGGCCAACGTCCTGACTTTC.

CDR3 in DNA: TGTGCCAGCCGAACATTCTCTGGAAACACCATATATTTT. Translating it yields CASRTFSGNTIYF. The chain recombines TRBV6-5 with TRBJ1-3; D not certain. Per the germline V gene, CDR1 is MNHEY and CDR2 is SVGAGI. Trimming pared 8 bases from V and 0 bases from J, leaving 8 bases between. This CDR3 contains 13 residues.

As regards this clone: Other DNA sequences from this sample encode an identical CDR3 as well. The DNA for the CDR3 is TGTGCCAGCAGTGACTCGTCGGGGTCCTACAATGAGCAGTTCTTC. Amino acid sequence: CASSDSSGSYNEQFF. This chain joins TRBV6-4 and TRBJ2-1; a weak D match, TRBD2 (5 bases). Germline V gives CDR1 MRHNA, CDR2 SNTAGT. This CDR3 spans 15 amino acids. V gave up 0 bases and J gave up 1 base, with 7 bases separating them.

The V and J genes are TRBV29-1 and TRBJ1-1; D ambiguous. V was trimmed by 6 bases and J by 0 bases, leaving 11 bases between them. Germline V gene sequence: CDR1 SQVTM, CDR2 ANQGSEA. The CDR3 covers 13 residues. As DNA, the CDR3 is TGCAGCGTCCACCCGCGGCTGAACACTGAAGCTTTCTTT. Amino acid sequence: CSVHPRLNTEAFF. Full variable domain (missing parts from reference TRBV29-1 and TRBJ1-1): SAVISQKPSRDICQRGTSLTIQCQVDSQVTMMFWYRQQPGQSLTLIATANQGSEATYESGFVIDKFPISRPNLTFSTLTVSNMSPEDSSIYLCSVHPRLNTEAFFGQGTRLTVV.

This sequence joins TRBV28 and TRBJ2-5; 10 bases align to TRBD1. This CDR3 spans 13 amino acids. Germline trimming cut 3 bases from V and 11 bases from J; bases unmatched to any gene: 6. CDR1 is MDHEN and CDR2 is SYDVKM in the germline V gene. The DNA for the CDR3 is TGTGCCAGCAGTTTTAGGGGACAGGGGAATCAGTACTTC. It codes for CASSFRGQGNQYF.

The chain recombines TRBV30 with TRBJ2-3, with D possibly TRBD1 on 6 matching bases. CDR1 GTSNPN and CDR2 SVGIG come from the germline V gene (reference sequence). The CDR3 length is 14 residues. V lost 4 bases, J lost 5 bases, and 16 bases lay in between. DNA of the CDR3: TGTGCCTGGACACAGGGAAGGGTGGTAGATACGCAGTATTTT. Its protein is CAWTQGRVVDTQYF.

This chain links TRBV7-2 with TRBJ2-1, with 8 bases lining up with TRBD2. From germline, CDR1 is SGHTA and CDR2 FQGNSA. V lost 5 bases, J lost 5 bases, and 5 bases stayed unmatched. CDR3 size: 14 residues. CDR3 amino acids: CASSRSSGNNEQFF. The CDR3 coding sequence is TGTGCCAGCAGCCGCAGTAGCGGGAACAATGAGCAGTTCTTC.

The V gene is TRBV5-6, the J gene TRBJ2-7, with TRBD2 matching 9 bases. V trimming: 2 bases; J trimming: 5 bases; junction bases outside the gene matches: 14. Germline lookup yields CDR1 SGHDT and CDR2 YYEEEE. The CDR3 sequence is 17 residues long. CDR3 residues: CASSFIFRPGLADEQYF. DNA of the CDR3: TGTGCCAGCAGCTTCATCTTCAGACCGGGACTAGCTGACGAGCAGTACTTC.

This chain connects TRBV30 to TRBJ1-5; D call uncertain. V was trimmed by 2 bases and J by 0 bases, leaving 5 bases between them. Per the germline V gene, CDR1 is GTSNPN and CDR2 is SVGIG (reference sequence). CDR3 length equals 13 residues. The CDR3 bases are TGTGCCTGGAGTTTCAGTAGCAATCAGCCCCAGCATTTT. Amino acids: CAWSFSSNQPQHF.